Each of the 10 T cell receptor beta chains below was sequenced from the same sample in a study of cytomegalovirus exposure and HLA in healthy donors. The PCR used 60 Vbeta and 13 Jbeta primers. Assay: immunoSEQ multiplex PCR; the TCRdb copy retains only in-frame clones and omits some. The sample lists 140,000 to 150,000 clones; 9.7% were seen once. Sequences were obtained from PBMCs. These receptors were obtained from a man aged 50-60 years in good health and CMV-seronegative.

This clone was counted ten times or more. The rearrangement uses TRBV30 and TRBJ1-1, with no clear D. The germline V gene encodes CDR1 GTSNPN and CDR2 SVGIG (reference sequence). The V and J ends lost 3 bases and 0 bases respectively, with 5 bases between them. There are 12 residues in the CDR3. The CDR3 coding sequence is TGTGCCTGGAGACACCTGAACACTGAAGCTTTCTTT. Translating gives CAWRHLNTEAFF.

The rearrangement uses TRBV7-2 and TRBJ2-3, with a weak D call TRBD2 (6 bases). The CDR3 runs to 16 residues. V was pared by 4 bases and J by 4 bases, with 18 bases between. Per germline, CDR1 SGHTA and CDR2 FQGNSA. In DNA, the CDR3 is TGTGCCAGCAGCTCCCGACTGTCAACGGGGGCAGATACGCAGTATTTT. This translates into CASSSRLSTGADTQYF.

This clone was recorded a few times. DNA of the CDR3: TGTGCCAGCAGCGTTGAAACAGGGGGCGCCTCGCTCAATGAGCAGTTCTTC. It encodes CASSVETGGASLNEQFF. This sequence joins TRBV9 and TRBJ2-1; 9 positions match TRBD1. The CDR3 is 17 amino acids. Germline V gene sequence: CDR1 SGDLS, CDR2 YYNGEE. The J segment lost 6 bases and the V segment lost 2 bases, leaving 12 bases of the junction unmatched.

The rearrangement joins TRBV19 to TRBJ2-2; no reliable D call. This CDR3 contains 14 residues. Germline assignment: CDR1 LNHDA and CDR2 SQIVND (reference sequence). V was clipped by 5 bases and J by 2 bases, with 9 bases between them. The CDR3: CASSRRSNTGELFF. CDR3 bases: TGTGCCAGTAGTCGGCGGAGTAACACCGGGGAGCTGTTTTTT.

The rearrangement joins TRBV15 to TRBJ2-5; D perhaps matches TRBD1 (5 bases). The CDR3 has 13 residues. Between the trimmed V and J ends, which lost 6 bases and 5 bases, there was a span of 13 bases. CDR1 and CDR2 from the germline V gene are LNHNV and YYDKDF (reference sequence). The CDR3 DNA is TGTGCCACCAGATTCGCAGGGCTCGAGACCCAGTACTTC. Translating gives CATRFAGLETQYF.

V gene TRBV2 combines with J gene TRBJ1-2; TRBD1 might be the D (5 bases). The CDR3 loop spans 15 amino acids. Germline V CDR1 and CDR2: SNHLY, FYNNEI. The V end was cut by 8 bases, the J end by 0 bases, with 16 bases between. CDR3 protein: CASELSRDANYGYTF. CDR3 nucleotide sequence: TGTGCCAGCGAGTTGAGCAGGGATGCTAACTATGGCTACACCTTC.

This clone showed up just a few times. The chain joins TRBV7-6 to TRBJ2-5; a weak D match, TRBD1 (5 bases). Germline CDR1 reads SGHVS; CDR2 reads FNYEAQ. This CDR3 spans 16 amino acids. Deletions cut 1 base from V and 2 bases from J, with 14 bases between. This CDR3 reads CASSLGTRALQETQYF. DNA of the CDR3: TGTGCCAGCAGCTTAGGCACCAGGGCTTTACAAGAGACCCAGTACTTC.

The genes are TRBV18 and TRBJ2-5; TRBD2 matches 11 bases. The CDR3 runs 18 residues. Germline CDR1 and CDR2: KGHSH and LQKENI. After removal of 5 bases from V and 5 bases from J, the junction contained 16 bases not matched to a gene. CDR3 in DNA: TGTGCCAGCTCAGCCGTGCTTCGACTAGCGGGGAGTCGGGAGACCCAGTACTTC. It specifies CASSAVLRLAGSRETQYF.

The chain uses TRBV6-1 and TRBJ1-1, with a possible D match to TRBD1 (6 bases). The CDR3 runs 15 residues. Trimming left V 4 bases short and J 4 bases short, with 16 bases between. Germline lookup yields CDR1 MNHNS and CDR2 SASEGT. The CDR3 here is CASSAQQGIGTEAFF. DNA of the CDR3: TGTGCCAGCAGTGCTCAACAGGGAATTGGCACTGAAGCTTTCTTT.

This clone occurred a few times. Written as DNA, the CDR3 is TGCGCCAGCAGCTTGGCACCGGAGGTGAACACTGAAGCTTTCTTT. This encodes CASSLAPEVNTEAFF. V usage is TRBV5-1 and J usage is TRBJ1-1, with D unclear. Deletions cut 0 bases from V and 0 bases from J, with 9 bases between. The CDR3 totals 15 residues. The germline CDR1 and CDR2 sequences are SGHRS and YFSETQ.